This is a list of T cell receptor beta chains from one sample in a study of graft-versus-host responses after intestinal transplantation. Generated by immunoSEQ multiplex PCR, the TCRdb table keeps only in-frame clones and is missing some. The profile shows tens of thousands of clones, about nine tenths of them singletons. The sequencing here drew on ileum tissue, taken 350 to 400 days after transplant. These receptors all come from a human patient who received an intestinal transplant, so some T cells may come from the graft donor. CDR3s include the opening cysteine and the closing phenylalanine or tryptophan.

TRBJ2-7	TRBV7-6	CASSTDPGGYEQYF
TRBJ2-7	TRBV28	CASSSREAGYEQYF
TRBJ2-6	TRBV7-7	CASSLQPKCQSRANVLTF
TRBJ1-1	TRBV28	CASSFLTGGTEAFF
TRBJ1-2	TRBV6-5	CASRAGGPYGYTF
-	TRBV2	CASRREWSSYEQYF
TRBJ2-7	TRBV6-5	CASSPRLAQTYEQYF
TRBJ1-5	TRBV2	CASSSFQGGNQPQHF
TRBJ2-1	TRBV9	CASSVSGSIYNEQFF
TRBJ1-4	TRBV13	CASSLGPVGATNEKLFF
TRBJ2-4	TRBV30	CAWSARGGRSKNIQYF
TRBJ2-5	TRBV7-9	CASSLVDISEGETQYF
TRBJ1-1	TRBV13	CASSLTPGQVNTEAFF
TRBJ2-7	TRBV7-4	CASSLYGLYEQYF
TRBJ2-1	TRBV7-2	CASSLVGHYNEQFF
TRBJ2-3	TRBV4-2	CASSQDGGDWTTDTQYF
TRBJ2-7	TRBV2	CASKGGEQYF
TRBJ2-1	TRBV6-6	CASTWEGGVSYNEQFF
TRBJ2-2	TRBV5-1	CASSLEGNTGELFF
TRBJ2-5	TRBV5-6	CASSLAGTGGETQYF
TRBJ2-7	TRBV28	CASSILMARPSYEQYF
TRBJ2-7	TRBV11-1	CASSLSPGLTGQYF
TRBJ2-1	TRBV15	CATSILAGVGNEQFF
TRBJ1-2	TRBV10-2	CASSEVGGVEDGYTF
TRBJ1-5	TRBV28	CASRQGQGNQPQHF
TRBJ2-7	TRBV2	CARSNDSIGSYEQYF
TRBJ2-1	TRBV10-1	CASADMYNEQFF
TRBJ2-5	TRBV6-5	CASSLGGEGMPQYF
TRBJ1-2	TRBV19	CASTPSGRTNYGYTF
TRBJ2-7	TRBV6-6	CASSYSVEDEQYF
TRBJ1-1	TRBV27	CASSLTGGLNTEAFF
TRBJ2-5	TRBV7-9	CASSLGGGAEETQYF
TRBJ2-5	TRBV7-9	CASSAGGQGSKTQYF
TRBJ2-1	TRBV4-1	CASSQVPLAGGYNEQFF
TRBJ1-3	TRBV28	CASTVTGKGSSGNTIYF
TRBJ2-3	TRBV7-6	CASSPEGDTQYF
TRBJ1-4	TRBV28	CASSLTPSTNEKLFF
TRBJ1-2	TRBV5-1	CASSLAMGGDGYTF
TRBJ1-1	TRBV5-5	CASSLGTGALNTEAFF
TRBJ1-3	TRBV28	CASSLSGLSGNTIYF
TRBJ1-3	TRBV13	CASSLGRAGNTIYF
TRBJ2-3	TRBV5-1	CASSPQLDTQYF
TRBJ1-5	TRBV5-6	CASSFLGGDQPQHF
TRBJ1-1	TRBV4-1	CASSQAIRVLGGNTEAFF
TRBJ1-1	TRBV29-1	CSVEESPTEAFF
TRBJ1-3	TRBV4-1	CASGQGAAGNTIYF
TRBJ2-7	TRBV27	CASGRVGGPNEQYF
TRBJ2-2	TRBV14	CASSKIGGGNTGELFF
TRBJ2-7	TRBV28	CASSFVLLGQTYEQYF
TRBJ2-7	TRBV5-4	CASTPGLAESSYEQYF
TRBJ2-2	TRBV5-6	CASSLGVSAMYTGELFF
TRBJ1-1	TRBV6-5	CASSSTFIPNAEAFF
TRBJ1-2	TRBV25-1	CASSEPLGTGRNYGYTF
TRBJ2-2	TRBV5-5	CASSPGQGHTGELFF
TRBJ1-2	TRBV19	CASSWGYYGYTF
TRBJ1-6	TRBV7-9	CASSLIGKGRSLHF